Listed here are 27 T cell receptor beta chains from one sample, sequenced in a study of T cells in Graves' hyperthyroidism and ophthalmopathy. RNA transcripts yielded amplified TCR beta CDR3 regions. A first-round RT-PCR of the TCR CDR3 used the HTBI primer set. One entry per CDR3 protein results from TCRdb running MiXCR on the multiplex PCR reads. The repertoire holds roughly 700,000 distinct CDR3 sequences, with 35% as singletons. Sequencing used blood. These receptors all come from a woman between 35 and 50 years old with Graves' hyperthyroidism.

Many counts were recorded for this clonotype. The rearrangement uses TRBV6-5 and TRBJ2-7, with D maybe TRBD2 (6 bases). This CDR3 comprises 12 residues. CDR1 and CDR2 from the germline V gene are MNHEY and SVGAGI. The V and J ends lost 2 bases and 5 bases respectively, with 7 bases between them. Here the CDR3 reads CASSYGGNEQYF. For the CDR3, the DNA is TGTGCCAGCAGTTACGGAGGGAACGAGCAGTACTTC.

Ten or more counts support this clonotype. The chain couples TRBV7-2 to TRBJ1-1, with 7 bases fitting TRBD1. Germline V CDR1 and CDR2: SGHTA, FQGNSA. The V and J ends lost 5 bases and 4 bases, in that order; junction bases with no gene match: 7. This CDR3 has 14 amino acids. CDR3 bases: TGTGCCAGCAGCCTAAGGGGGCCGTTCACTGAAGCTTTCTTT. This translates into CASSLRGPFTEAFF.

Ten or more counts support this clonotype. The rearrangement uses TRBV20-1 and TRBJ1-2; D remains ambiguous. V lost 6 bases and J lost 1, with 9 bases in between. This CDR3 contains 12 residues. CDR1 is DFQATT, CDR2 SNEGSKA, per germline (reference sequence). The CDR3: CSARIINYGYTF. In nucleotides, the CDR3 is TGCAGTGCCCGGATCATTAACTATGGCTACACCTTC.

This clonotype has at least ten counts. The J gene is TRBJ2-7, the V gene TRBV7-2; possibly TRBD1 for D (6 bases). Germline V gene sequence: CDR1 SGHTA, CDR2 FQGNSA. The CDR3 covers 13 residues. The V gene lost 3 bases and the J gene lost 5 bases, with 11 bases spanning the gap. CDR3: CASSFSTGHEQYF. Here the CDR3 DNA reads TGTGCCAGCAGCTTTTCGACAGGCCACGAGCAGTACTTC. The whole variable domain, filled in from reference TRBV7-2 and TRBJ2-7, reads GAGVSQSPSNKVTEKGKDVELRCDPISGHTALYWYRQSLGQGLEFLIYFQGNSAPDKSGLPSDRFSAERTGGSVSTLTIQRTQQEDSAVYLCASSFSTGHEQYFGPGTRLTVT.

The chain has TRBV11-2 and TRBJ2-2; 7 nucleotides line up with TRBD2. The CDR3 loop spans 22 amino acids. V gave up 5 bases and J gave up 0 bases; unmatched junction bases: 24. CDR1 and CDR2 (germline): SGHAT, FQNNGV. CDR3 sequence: CASSVDLTCGGRNQANTGELFF. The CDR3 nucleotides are TGTGCCAGCAGCGTGGACCTTACTTGTGGCGGGAGAAACCAAGCGAACACCGGGGAGCTGTTTTTT.

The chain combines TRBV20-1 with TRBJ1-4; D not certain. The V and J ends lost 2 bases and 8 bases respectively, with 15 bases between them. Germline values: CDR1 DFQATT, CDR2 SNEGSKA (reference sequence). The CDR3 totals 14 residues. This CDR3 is CSARPGPPREKLFF. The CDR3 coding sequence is TGCAGTGCTAGACCCGGGCCACCCCGCGAAAAACTGTTTTTT.

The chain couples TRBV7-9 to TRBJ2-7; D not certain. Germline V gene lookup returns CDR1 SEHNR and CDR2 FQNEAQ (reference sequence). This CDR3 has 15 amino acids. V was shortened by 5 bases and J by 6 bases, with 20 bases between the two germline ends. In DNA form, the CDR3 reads TGTGCCAGCAGCCTCTCCGCGGTAGCCCAGATCGAGCAGTACTTC. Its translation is CASSLSAVAQIEQYF.

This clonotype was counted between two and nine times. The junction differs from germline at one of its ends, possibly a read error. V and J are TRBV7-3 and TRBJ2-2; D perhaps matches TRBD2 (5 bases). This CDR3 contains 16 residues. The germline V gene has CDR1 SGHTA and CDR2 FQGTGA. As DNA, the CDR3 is TGTGCCAGCAGCTTAATCCTGGGTAGGAGTGCCGGGAAGCTGTTTTTT. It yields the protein CASSLILGRSAGKLFF.

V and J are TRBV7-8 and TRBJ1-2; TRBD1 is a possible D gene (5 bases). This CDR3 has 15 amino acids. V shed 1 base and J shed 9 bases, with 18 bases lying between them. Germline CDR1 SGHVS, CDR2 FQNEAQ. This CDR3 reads CASSLGGLGYQSYTF. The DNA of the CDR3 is TGTGCCAGCAGCTTAGGGGGGTTAGGGTACCAGAGCTACACCTTC. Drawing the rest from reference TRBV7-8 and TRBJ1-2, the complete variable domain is GAGVSQSPRYKVAKRGQDVALRCDPISGHVSLFWYQQALGQGPEFLTYFQNEAQLDKSGLPSDRFFAERPEGSVSTLKIQRTQQEDSAVYLCASSLGGLGYQSYTFGSGTRLTVV.

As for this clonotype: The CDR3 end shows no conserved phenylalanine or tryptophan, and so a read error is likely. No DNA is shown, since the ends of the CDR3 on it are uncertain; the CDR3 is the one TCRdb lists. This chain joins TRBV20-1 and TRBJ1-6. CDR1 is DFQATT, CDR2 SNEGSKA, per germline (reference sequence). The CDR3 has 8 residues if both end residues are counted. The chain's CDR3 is CSAFPAHS.

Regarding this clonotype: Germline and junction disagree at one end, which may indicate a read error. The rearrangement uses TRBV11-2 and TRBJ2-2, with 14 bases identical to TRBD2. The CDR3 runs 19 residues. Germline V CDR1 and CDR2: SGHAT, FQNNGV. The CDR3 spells CASSPSGLAGAVNTGELFF. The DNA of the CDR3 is TGCGCCAGCAGCCCTTCGGGACTAGCGGGGGCAGTGAACACCGGGGAGCTGTTTTTT.

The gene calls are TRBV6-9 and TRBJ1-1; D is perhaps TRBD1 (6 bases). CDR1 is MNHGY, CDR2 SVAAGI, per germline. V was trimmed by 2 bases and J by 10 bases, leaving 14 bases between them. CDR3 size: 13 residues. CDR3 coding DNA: TGTGCCAGCAGTTATATGGAGCAGGGGAGAGCTTTCTTT. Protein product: CASSYMEQGRAFF.

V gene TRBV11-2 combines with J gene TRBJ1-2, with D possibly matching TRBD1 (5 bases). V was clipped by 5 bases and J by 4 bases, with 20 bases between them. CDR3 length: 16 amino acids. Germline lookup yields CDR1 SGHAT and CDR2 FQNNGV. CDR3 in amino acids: CASSVVVGQALYGYTF. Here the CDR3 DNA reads TGTGCCAGCAGCGTGGTTGTGGGGCAGGCTCTCTATGGCTACACCTTC. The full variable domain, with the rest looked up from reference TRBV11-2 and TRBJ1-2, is EAGVAQSPRYKIIEKRQSVAFWCNPISGHATLYWYQQILGQGPKLLIQFQNNGVVDDSQLPKDRFSAERLKGVDSTLKIQPAKLEDSAVYLCASSVVVGQALYGYTFGSGTRLTVV.

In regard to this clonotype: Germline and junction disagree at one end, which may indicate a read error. CDR3 sequence reads: CASSQEPTGARDEKLFF. CDR3 in DNA: TGCGCCAGCAGCCAAGAGCCTACCGGGGCCCGGGATGAAAAACTGTTTTTT. This chain links TRBV7-2 with TRBJ1-4; D might be TRBD1 (5 bases). Germline V gene data show CDR1 as SGHTA and CDR2 as FQGNSA. This CDR3 spans 17 amino acids.

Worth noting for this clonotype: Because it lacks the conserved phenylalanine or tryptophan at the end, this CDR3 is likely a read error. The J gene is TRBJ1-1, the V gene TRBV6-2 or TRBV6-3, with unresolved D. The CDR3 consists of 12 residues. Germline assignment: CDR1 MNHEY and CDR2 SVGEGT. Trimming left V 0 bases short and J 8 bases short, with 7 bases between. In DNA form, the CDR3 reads TGTGCCAGCAGTTACTCTACCCGAGAAGCTTTCTGT. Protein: CASSYSTREAFC.

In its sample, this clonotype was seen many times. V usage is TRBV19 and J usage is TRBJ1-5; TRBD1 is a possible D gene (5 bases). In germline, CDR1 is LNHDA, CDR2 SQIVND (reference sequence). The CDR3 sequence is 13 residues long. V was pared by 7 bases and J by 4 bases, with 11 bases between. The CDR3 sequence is CASTEDNNQPQHF. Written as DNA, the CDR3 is TGTGCCAGTACCGAGGACAATAATCAGCCCCAGCATTTT. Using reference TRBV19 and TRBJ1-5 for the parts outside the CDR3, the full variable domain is DGGITQSPKYLFRKEGQNVTLSCEQNLNHDAMYWYRQDPGQGLRLIYYSQIVNDFQKGDIAEGYSVSREKKESFPLTVTSAQKNPTAFYLCASTEDNNQPQHFGDGTRLSIL.

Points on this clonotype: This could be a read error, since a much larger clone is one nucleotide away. For the CDR3, the DNA is TGTGCCAACACAGATTCGAACACTGAAGCTTTCTTT. Amino acid sequence: CANTDSNTEAFF. The chain employs TRBV10-3 and TRBJ1-1; D is undetermined. Trimming stripped 10 bases from V and 1 base from J, with 10 bases between. From germline, CDR1 is ENHRY and CDR2 SYGVKD. The CDR3 covers 12 residues.

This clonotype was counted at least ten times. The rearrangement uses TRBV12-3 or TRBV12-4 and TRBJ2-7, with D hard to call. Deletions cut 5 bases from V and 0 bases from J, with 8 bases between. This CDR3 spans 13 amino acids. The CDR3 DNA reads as TGTGCCAGCAGTCACAGTAGCTCCTACGAGCAGTACTTC. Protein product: CASSHSSSYEQYF.

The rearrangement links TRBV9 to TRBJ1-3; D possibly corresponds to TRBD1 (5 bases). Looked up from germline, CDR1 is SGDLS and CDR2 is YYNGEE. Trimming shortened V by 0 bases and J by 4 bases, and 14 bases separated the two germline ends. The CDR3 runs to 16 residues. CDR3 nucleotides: TGTGCCAGCAGCGTAGACAGGACATGGCTCGGAAACACCATATATTTT. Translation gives CASSVDRTWLGNTIYF.

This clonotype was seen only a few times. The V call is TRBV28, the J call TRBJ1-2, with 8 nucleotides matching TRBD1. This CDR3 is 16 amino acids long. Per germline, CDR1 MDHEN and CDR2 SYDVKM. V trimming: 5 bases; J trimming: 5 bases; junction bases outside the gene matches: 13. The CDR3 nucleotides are TGTGCCAGCAGTCTCGGCGGACAGGGCTCGGAATATGGCTACACCTTC. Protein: CASSLGGQGSEYGYTF.

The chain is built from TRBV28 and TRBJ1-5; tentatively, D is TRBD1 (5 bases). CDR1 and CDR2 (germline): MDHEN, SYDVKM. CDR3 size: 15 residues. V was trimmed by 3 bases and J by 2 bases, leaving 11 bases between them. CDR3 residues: CASSFQGRGNQPQHF. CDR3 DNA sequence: TGTGCCAGCAGTTTTCAAGGCAGGGGCAATCAGCCCCAGCATTTT.

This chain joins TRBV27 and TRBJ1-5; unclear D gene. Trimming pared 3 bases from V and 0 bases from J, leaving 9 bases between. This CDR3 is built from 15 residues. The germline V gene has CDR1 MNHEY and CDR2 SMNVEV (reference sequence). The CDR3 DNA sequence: TGTGCCAGCAGTTTCGGACGTAATAGCAATCAGCCCCAGCATTTT. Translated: CASSFGRNSNQPQHF.

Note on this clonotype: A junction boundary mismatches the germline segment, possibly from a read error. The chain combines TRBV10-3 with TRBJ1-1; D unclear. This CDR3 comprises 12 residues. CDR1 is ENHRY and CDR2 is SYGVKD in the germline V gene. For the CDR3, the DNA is TGTGCCAGCAGTTCACTTCACACTGGAGCTTTCTTT. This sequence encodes CASSSLHTGAFF.

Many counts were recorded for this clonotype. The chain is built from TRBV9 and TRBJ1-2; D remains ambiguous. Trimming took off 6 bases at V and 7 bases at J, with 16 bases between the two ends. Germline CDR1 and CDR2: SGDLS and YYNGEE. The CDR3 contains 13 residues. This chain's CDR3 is CASTRQDVRGYTF. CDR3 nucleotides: TGTGCCAGCACCCGCCAGGACGTACGTGGCTACACCTTC. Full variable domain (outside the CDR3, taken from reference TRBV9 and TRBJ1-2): DSGVTQTPKHLITATGQRVTLRCSPRSGDLSVYWYQQSLDQGLQFLIQYYNGEERAKGNILERFSAQQFPDLHSELNLSSLELGDSALYFCASTRQDVRGYTFGSGTRLTVV.

DNA for the CDR3: TGTGCCAGCAGTCCCCAGTGGGGGGAAACCGGGGAGCTGTTTTTT. Its translation: CASSPQWGETGELFF. This chain joins TRBV6-2 or TRBV6-3 and TRBJ2-2, with a weak D call TRBD2 (6 bases). CDR3 size: 15 residues. The V and J ends lost 5 bases and 5 bases respectively, with 15 bases between them. Germline V CDR1 and CDR2: MNHEY, SVGEGT.

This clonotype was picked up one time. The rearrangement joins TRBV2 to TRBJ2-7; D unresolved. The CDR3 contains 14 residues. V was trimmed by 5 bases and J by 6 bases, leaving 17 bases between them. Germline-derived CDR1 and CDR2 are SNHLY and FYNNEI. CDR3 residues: CASSYSDRLGEQYF. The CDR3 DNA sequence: TGTGCCAGCAGTTATTCGGACCGGCTCGGCGAGCAGTACTTC.

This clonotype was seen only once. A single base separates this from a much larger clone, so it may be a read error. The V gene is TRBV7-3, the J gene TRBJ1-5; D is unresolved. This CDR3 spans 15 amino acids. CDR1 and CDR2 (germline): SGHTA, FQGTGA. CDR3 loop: CAGSLSPGLAQPQHF. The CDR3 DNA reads TGTGCCGGCAGCTTAAGCCCAGGTCTGGCTCAGCCCCAGCATTTT. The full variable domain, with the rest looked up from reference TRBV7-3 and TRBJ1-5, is GAGVSQTPSNKVTEKGKYVELRCDPISGHTALYWYRQSLGQGPEFLIYFQGTGAADDSGLPNDRFFAVRPEGSVSTLKIQRTERGDSAVYLCAGSLSPGLAQPQHFGDGTRLSIL.